Below, one TCR beta chain is given with its context. Here immunoSEQ multiplex PCR was the method, and the copy in TCRdb shows in-frame clones only, minus some. This sample has about 15,000 clones, with 70% found just once. V trimming: 4 bases; J trimming: 5 bases; junction bases outside the gene matches: 4. This CDR3 is 15 amino acids long. The germline CDR1 and CDR2 sequences are ENHRY and SYGVKD. The data belong to a study of T cells after somatic rescue of genetic block. The receptor comes from a man in his late teens or twenties. This chain connects TRBV10-3 to TRBJ2-1; TRBD2 matches 11 bases. Sequenced input: peripheral blood mononuclear cells (PBMCs). The CDR3: CAISGLAGSDNEQFF. The CDR3 nucleotides read TGTGCCATCAGTGGACTAGCGGGATCGGACAATGAGCAGTTCTTC.